Shown below are 21 T cell receptor beta chains from a single sample sequenced in a study of cytomegalovirus exposure and HLA in healthy donors. This PCR relied on a set of 60 Vbeta primers and 13 Jbeta primers. Only in-frame clones appear in the TCRdb table, and some are missing; sequencing was by immunoSEQ multiplex PCR. The sample contains 85,000 to 120,000 clones, roughly two thirds of which appear only once. Material: PBMCs. The receptors stem from a female donor in good health and CMV-seronegative.

This clone was observed a handful of times. This chain links TRBV29-1 with TRBJ2-7, with 7 bases that match TRBD1. Unmatched junction bases numbered 6, after V lost 6 bases and J lost 1 base. The germline CDR1 and CDR2 sequences are SQVTM and ANQGSEA. This CDR3 spans 13 amino acids. CDR3 amino acids: CSVIYRGSYEQYF. CDR3 sequence (DNA): TGCAGCGTCATATACAGGGGTTCCTACGAGCAGTACTTC.

This clone was observed a handful of times. This chain links TRBV18 with TRBJ2-7, with 11 bases fitting TRBD1. The germline V gene encodes CDR1 KGHSH and CDR2 LQKENI. The CDR3 runs 15 residues. J lost 2 bases, V lost 4 bases, and 4 bases had no gene match. Written as DNA, the CDR3 is TGTGCCAGCTCACTTGGACAGGGGGCCCCCTACGAGCAGTACTTC. This sequence encodes CASSLGQGAPYEQYF.

V and J are TRBV29-1 and TRBJ2-7; tentatively, D is TRBD2 (5 bases). The germline gives CDR1 SQVTM, CDR2 ANQGSEA. The CDR3 consists of 12 residues. V was trimmed by 4 bases and J by 4 bases, leaving 11 bases between them. The CDR3 protein is CSVVLASYEQYF. DNA of the CDR3: TGCAGCGTTGTATTAGCGTCGTACGAGCAGTACTTC.

This chain uses TRBV14 with TRBJ2-3; D unresolved. This CDR3 spans 16 amino acids. Trimming removed 2 bases at V and 3 bases at J, with 15 bases between. The germline V gene has CDR1 SGHDN and CDR2 FVKESK. The CDR3 loop reads CASSQRWLLGTDTQYF. The CDR3 coding sequence is TGTGCCAGCAGCCAACGTTGGCTGCTAGGAACAGATACGCAGTATTTT.

The rearrangement uses TRBV28 and TRBJ1-1; D is perhaps TRBD1 (6 bases). CDR3 length equals 14 residues. The V gene lost 3 bases and the J gene lost 1 base, with 9 bases spanning the gap. Germline-derived CDR1 and CDR2 are MDHEN and SYDVKM. The CDR3 nucleotides read TGTGCCAGCAGTTTTAGGGGGTCGAACACTGAAGCTTTCTTT. It yields the protein CASSFRGSNTEAFF.

V is TRBV13 and J is TRBJ2-5, with TRBD1 matching over 8 bases. V was clipped by 7 bases and J by 5 bases; unmatched bases: 6. The CDR3 totals 13 residues. CDR1 and CDR2 (germline): PRHDT, FYEKMQ (reference sequence). The CDR3 nucleotides are TGTGCCAGCAAACTCAGGGGGCGGGAGACCCAGTACTTC. Translated: CASKLRGRETQYF.

The chain combines TRBV28 with TRBJ2-7; D perhaps matches TRBD2 (6 bases). CDR1 is MDHEN and CDR2 is SYDVKM in the germline V gene. V lost 4 bases, J lost 0 bases, and 13 bases lay in between. The CDR3 is 15 amino acids. CDR3 DNA: TGTGCCAGCAGTTCTACGGGACTCAGCTCCTACGAGCAGTACTTC. Its translation: CASSSTGLSSYEQYF.

This clone was seen just once. The V and J genes are TRBV27 and TRBJ2-7; weak D call: TRBD2 (5 bases). Deletions cut 2 bases from V and 2 bases from J, with 19 bases between. The CDR3 has 17 residues. The germline V gene has CDR1 MNHEY and CDR2 SMNVEV (reference sequence). The CDR3 loop is CASSLRRPISGTYEQYF. CDR3 in DNA: TGTGCCAGCAGTTTACGGAGGCCGATCAGCGGAACCTACGAGCAGTACTTC.

There are a few counts of this clone. The chain combines TRBV28 with TRBJ1-1, with D perhaps TRBD1 (6 bases). V lost 6 bases to trimming and J lost 1 base, with 9 bases between them. Germline CDR1 and CDR2: MDHEN and SYDVKM. This CDR3 has 13 amino acids. The CDR3 nucleotides read TGTGCCAGCAGGGTGACAGGGAACACTGAAGCTTTCTTT. Amino acids: CASRVTGNTEAFF.

The chain has TRBV18 and TRBJ2-3, with 8 positions matching TRBD1. Germline assignment: CDR1 KGHSH and CDR2 LQKENI. The CDR3 consists of 14 residues. V gave up 5 bases and J gave up 3 bases; unmatched junction bases: 4. CDR3 DNA: TGTGCCAGCTCAACTACAGGGGGTACAGATACGCAGTATTTT. This translates into CASSTTGGTDTQYF.

The rearrangement joins TRBV5-3 to TRBJ2-7; TRBD1 matches 8 bases. TRBV5-3 qualifies as an ORF whose function is uncertain. The CDR3 contains 15 residues. V lost 4 bases to trimming and J lost 0 bases; unmatched junction nucleotides: 6. The CDR3 is CARSILDRDSYEQYF. The CDR3 coding sequence is TGTGCCAGAAGCATACTGGACAGGGACTCCTACGAGCAGTACTTC.

The DNA for the CDR3 is TGTGCCAGCAGGAGGGTAGCGGGAGGTACAGATACGCAGTATTTT. Translating gives CASRRVAGGTDTQYF. The chain couples TRBV2 to TRBJ2-3, with TRBD2 matching 10 bases. Trimming removed 6 bases from V and 3 bases from J; junction bases left unmatched: 6. CDR1 is SNHLY and CDR2 is FYNNEI in the germline V gene. There are 15 residues in the CDR3.

This sequence joins TRBV5-1 and TRBJ2-3; tentative D call: TRBD2 (5 bases). The V gene's germline CDR1 is SGHRS and CDR2 YFSETQ. This CDR3 region has 17 residues. With 4 bases removed from V and 6 bases from J, the gap between germline ends came to 24 bases. The CDR3 nucleotides are TGCGCCAGCAGCCCGAGGACTTCCTCTCTCTCTGGGGATACGCAGTATTTT. Amino acid sequence: CASSPRTSSLSGDTQYF.

This clone was observed a few times. J is TRBJ2-5 and V is TRBV7-9; 9 nucleotides match TRBD1. The germline gives CDR1 SEHNR, CDR2 FQNEAQ (reference sequence). This CDR3 is built from 16 residues. Germline trimming cut 0 bases from V and 1 base from J; bases unmatched to any gene: 3. The CDR3 protein is CASSLATGGTQETQYF. The CDR3 coding sequence is TGTGCCAGCAGCTTAGCGACAGGGGGGACCCAAGAGACCCAGTACTTC. The whole variable domain, filled in from reference TRBV7-9 and TRBJ2-5, reads DTGVSQNPRHKITKRGQNVTFRCDPISEHNRLYWYRQTLGQGPEFLTYFQNEAQLEKSRLLSDRFSAERPKGSFSTLEIQRTEQGDSAMYLCASSLATGGTQETQYFGPGTRLLVL.

The chain has TRBV7-9 and TRBJ2-1, with 7 bases lining up with TRBD2. This CDR3 is built from 17 residues. V was pared by 0 bases and J by 7 bases, with 12 bases of the junction left unmatched. Per germline, CDR1 SEHNR and CDR2 FQNEAQ (reference sequence). The CDR3 DNA reads TGTGCCAGCAGCTTAGCTTTTGGGGCGGGAGTGATAAATGAGCAGTTCTTC. It translates to CASSLAFGAGVINEQFF.

The chain uses TRBV5-4 and TRBJ2-1; D may be TRBD1 (5 bases). This CDR3 has 16 residues. The V end lost 4 bases, the J end lost 2 bases, and 16 bases lay between the germline ends. Germline V lookup: CDR1 SGHNT, CDR2 YYREEE (reference sequence). The DNA of the CDR3 is TGTGCCAGCAGCCTCTCCAGGGATGGGCCCTACAATGAGCAGTTCTTC. Its protein product is CASSLSRDGPYNEQFF.

V and J are TRBV5-6 and TRBJ1-2, with 9 bases matching TRBD1. Germline CDR1 reads SGHDT; CDR2 reads YYEEEE. V was pared by 4 bases and J by 4 bases, with 11 bases of the junction left unmatched. The CDR3 has 16 residues. CDR3 sequence reads: CASSMGGTGYGYGYTF. CDR3 DNA: TGTGCCAGCAGCATGGGAGGGACAGGGTATGGCTATGGCTACACCTTC.

The chain is built from TRBV7-9 and TRBJ2-1, with TRBD2 identical over 11 bases. The CDR3 extends over 14 amino acids. The V segment lost 2 bases and the J segment 9 bases; nucleotides outside the gene matches: 3. The V gene's germline CDR1 is SEHNR and CDR2 FQNEAQ (reference sequence). CDR3 in amino acids: CASSLTSGSFEQFF. The CDR3 DNA reads TGTGCCAGCAGCTTAACTAGCGGGAGTTTTGAGCAGTTCTTC.

This clone was recorded once. This rearrangement joins TRBV30 to TRBJ1-2; TRBD1 aligns across 9 bases. The CDR3 is 15 residues long. V lost 3 bases to trimming and J lost 2 bases; unmatched junction nucleotides: 7. Germline assignment: CDR1 GTSNPN and CDR2 SVGIG (reference sequence). The CDR3: CAWSGTGLLNYGYTF. DNA of the CDR3: TGTGCCTGGAGCGGGACAGGGCTTTTAAACTATGGCTACACCTTC.

The rearrangement joins TRBV4-1 to TRBJ2-1, with 11 bases aligning to TRBD2. Germline CDR1 and CDR2: MGHRA and YSYEKL. The junction had 13 bases not matched to a gene; V was cut back by 3 bases and J by 9 bases. The CDR3 has 17 amino acids. The CDR3 DNA sequence: TGCGCCAGCAGCCAGGACCGGGTAGCGGGAGGGCGGGGTGAGCAGTTCTTC. Its translation is CASSQDRVAGGRGEQFF.

The chain combines TRBV28 with TRBJ1-5, with D possibly TRBD1 on 6 matching bases. The V end was cut by 6 bases, the J end by 2 bases, with 17 bases between. CDR1 and CDR2 from the germline V gene are MDHEN and SYDVKM. This CDR3 region has 16 residues. The CDR3 reads CASRSHQGNGNQPQHF. DNA of the CDR3: TGTGCCAGCAGGTCCCACCAGGGGAATGGCAATCAGCCCCAGCATTTT.